The T cell receptor beta chain described here comes from a study of T cells in localized non-small cell lung cancer. Study-level points and caveats: Because only a single region of the tumor was sequenced, heterogeneity remains possible. Uninvolved adjacent lung, not tumor, had the highest T cell clonality. Adjacent lung exhibited a median of 57 among the 100 most abundant tumor clones.

Of note for this clone: Its target is unknown.

Some clones are missing from TCRdb's copy, which holds only in-frame ones; the method was immunoSEQ multiplex PCR. Of approximately 41,000 clones in the sample, 91% were seen once. Germline CDR1 MNHEY, CDR2 SMNVEV (reference sequence). This CDR3 spans 14 amino acids. V lost 0 bases and J lost 7, with 10 bases in between. V gene TRBV27 combines with J gene TRBJ1-5; D not certain. Sequencing was performed on PBMCs, taken before any cancer treatment. This receptor was identified in a woman aged 35-75 years with stage II lung adenocarcinoma. For the CDR3, the DNA is TGTGCCAGCAGTTTATCCACCCGAATCCAGCCCCAGCATTTT. Translation: CASSLSTRIQPQHF.